The T cell receptor (beta chain) described here comes from a study of T cell responses to AZD1222 COVID-19 vaccine. Study results and caveats: Nearly half of unique spike-specific TCRs reportedly avoided B.1.351 and B.1.1.7 mutated regions. Repertoire sampling was restricted to post-peak T cell response timepoints. Two AZD1222 doses significantly raised spike-specific TCR breadth and depth over controls.

On this clone: Its antigen is as yet unknown.

V lost 3 bases and J 8 bases, leaving 8 bases between the germline ends. Germline V CDR1 and CDR2: MDHEN, SYDVKM. The length of the CDR3 is 13 residues. Some clones are missing from TCRdb's copy, which holds only in-frame ones; the method was immunoSEQ multiplex PCR. The table has approximately 180,000 clones, around 92% seen once. This specimen consisted of peripheral blood, obtained on day 0 of AZD1222 vaccination. The sequence derives from an adult in good health. This chain joins TRBV28 and TRBJ1-6; unclear D gene. CDR3 nucleotide sequence: TGTGCCAGCAGTTTGGGCGCCGATTCACCCCTCCACTTT. This encodes CASSLGADSPLHF.